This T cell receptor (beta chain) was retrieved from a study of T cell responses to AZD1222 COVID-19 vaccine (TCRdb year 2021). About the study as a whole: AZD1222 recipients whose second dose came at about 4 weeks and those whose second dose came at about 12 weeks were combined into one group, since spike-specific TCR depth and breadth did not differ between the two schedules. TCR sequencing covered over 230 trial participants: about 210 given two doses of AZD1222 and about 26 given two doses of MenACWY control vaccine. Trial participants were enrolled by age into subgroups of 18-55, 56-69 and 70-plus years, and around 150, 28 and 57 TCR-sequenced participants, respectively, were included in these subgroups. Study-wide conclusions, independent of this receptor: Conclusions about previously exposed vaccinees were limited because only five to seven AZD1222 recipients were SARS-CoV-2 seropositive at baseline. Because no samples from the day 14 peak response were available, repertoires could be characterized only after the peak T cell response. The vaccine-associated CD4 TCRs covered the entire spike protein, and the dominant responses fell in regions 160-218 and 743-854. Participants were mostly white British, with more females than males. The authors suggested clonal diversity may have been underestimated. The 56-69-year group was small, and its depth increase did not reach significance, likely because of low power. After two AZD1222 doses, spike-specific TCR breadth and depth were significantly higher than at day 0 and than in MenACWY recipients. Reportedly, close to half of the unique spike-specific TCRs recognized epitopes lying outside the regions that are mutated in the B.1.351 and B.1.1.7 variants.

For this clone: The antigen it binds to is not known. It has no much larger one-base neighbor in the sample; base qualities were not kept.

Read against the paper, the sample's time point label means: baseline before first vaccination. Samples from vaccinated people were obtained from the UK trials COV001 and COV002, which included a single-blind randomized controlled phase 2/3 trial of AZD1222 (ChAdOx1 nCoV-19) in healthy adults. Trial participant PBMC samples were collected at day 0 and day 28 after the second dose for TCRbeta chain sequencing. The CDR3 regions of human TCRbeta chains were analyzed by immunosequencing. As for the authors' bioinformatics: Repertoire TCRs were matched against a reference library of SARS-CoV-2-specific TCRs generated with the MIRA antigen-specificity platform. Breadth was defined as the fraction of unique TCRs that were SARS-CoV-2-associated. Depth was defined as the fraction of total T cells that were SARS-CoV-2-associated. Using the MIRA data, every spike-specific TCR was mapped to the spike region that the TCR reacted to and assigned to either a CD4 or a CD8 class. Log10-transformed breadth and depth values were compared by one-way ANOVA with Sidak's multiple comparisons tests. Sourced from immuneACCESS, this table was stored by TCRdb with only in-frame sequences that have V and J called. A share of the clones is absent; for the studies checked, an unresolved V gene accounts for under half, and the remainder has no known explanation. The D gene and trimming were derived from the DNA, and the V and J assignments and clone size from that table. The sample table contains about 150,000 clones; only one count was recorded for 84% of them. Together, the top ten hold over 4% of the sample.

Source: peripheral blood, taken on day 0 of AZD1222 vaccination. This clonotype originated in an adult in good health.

In nucleotides, the sequence is TGCAGTGCCTTGACAGATACGCAGTATTTT. This sequence encodes CSALTDTQYF. The chain uses TRBV20-1 and TRBJ2-3; confidence is insufficient to name the D gene. Taken from the germline V gene (reference sequence), the CDR1 and CDR2 loops are DFQATT and SNEGSKA. The CDR3 has 10 amino acids, counting the end cysteine and phenylalanine. The kept DNA is CDR3 alone, 30 bases in frame from the first base. The junction shows trimming of 6 bases on V and 3 bases on J, plus 4 bases between the germline ends.